Each of the 17 T cell receptor beta chains below was sequenced from the same sample in a study of T cells in Graves' hyperthyroidism and ophthalmopathy (dated by TCRdb to about 2019). The receptor library was made with multiplex PCR. Sequenced using an Illumina HiSeq 2000. TCR beta CDR3 regions were amplified from RNA transcripts. For the first round of RT-PCR on the TCR CDR3, the HTBI primer set was used together with the Qiagen OneStep RT-PCR kit. TCRdb took the public reads, trimmed them with fastp at Q25, ran MiXCR for clone calling and kept in-frame beta chains. Entries that share a CDR3 protein sequence are merged under the most common genes and DNA. The sample contains more than 600,000 distinct CDR3 sequences, roughly 15% of them found a single time. Of the sample, around 8.1% is held by the ten largest clones. Sequenced material: blood. The receptors derive from a young man with Graves' hyperthyroidism.

The chain uses TRBV20-1 and TRBJ2-3; D is uncertain. There are 13 residues in the CDR3. Trimming removed 7 bases at V and 1 base at J, with 12 bases between. CDR1 and CDR2 from the germline V gene are DFQATT and SNEGSKA (reference sequence). CDR3 residues: CSGLYTGTDTQYF. In DNA form, the CDR3 reads TGCAGTGGCCTTTATACTGGCACAGATACGCAGTATTTT.

The chain links TRBV6-2 or TRBV6-3 to TRBJ2-1; perhaps D is TRBD1 or TRBD2 (5 bases each). Germline V gene sequence: CDR1 MNHEY, CDR2 SVGEGT. Trimming took 0 bases from V and 5 from J, leaving 11 bases between them. CDR3 length: 15 amino acids. DNA for the CDR3: TGTGCCAGCAGTTACTCTCGGGGCACCCACAATGAGCAGTTCTTC. Its translation is CASSYSRGTHNEQFF.

This clonotype showed up just a few times. This chain links TRBV6-1 with TRBJ2-5; the D gene is possibly TRBD2 (6 bases). Deletions cut 8 bases from V and 2 bases from J, with 12 bases between. The CDR3 loop spans 13 amino acids. The germline gives CDR1 MNHNS, CDR2 SASEGT. CDR3 sequence reads: CASRSSGQETQYF. The CDR3 region has the DNA TGTGCCAGCCGGTCAAGCGGGCAAGAGACCCAGTACTTC.

This clonotype was counted at least ten times. The chain joins TRBV2 to TRBJ1-1; tentatively, D is TRBD1 (5 bases). The CDR3 spans 13 residues. V lost 4 bases, J lost 1 base, and 7 bases lay in between. Germline values: CDR1 SNHLY, CDR2 FYNNEI. The DNA of the CDR3 is TGTGCCAGCAGTGGACAGCCGAACACTGAAGCTTTCTTT. It translates to CASSGQPNTEAFF.

Remarks on this clonotype: A much larger clone is a single base away; this may be a read error. The chain carries TRBV28 and TRBJ2-1; D gene unclear. CDR1 and CDR2 from the germline V gene are MDHEN and SYDVKM. This CDR3 is built from 12 residues. The CDR3 coding sequence is TGTGCCAGCAATTTAGACGGTAGTGAGCAGTTCTTC. Its protein product is CASNLDGSEQFF.

V usage is TRBV5-1 and J usage is TRBJ1-1, with D possibly being TRBD1 (5 bases). The CDR3 loop spans 13 amino acids. Germline lookup yields CDR1 SGHRS and CDR2 YFSETQ. Trimming took off 3 bases at V and 4 bases at J, with 10 bases between the two ends. CDR3 nucleotides: TGCGCCAGCAGCTCTGCGAGGGGCACTGAAGCTTTCTTT. This encodes CASSSARGTEAFF.

The V and J genes are TRBV19 and TRBJ2-7; D call uncertain. The V end lost 3 bases, the J end lost 3 bases, and 9 bases lay between the germline ends. Germline V lookup: CDR1 LNHDA, CDR2 SQIVND (reference sequence). This CDR3 region has 13 residues. The CDR3 DNA sequence: TGTGCCAGTAGTATGGGTGGGCTCTACGAGCAGTACTTC. It yields the protein CASSMGGLYEQYF.

In its sample, this clonotype was seen a few times. The V gene is TRBV5-1, the J gene TRBJ2-1; 11 positions agree with TRBD2. The CDR3 loop spans 14 amino acids. In germline, CDR1 is SGHRS, CDR2 YFSETQ. Trimming cost V 7 bases and J 6 bases; bases outside gene matches: 6. The CDR3 nucleotides are TGCGCCAGCGATCCGGGACTAGCGGTCAATGAGCAGTTCTTC. Its translation is CASDPGLAVNEQFF.

This CDR3 reads CASSFGTQETQYF. The CDR3 nucleotides read TGTGCCAGCAGTTTCGGGACACAAGAGACCCAGTACTTC. The chain carries TRBV12-3 or TRBV12-4 and TRBJ2-5, with a possible D match to TRBD1 (6 bases). V lost 3 bases and J 2 bases, leaving 7 bases between the germline ends. CDR3 length equals 13 residues.

In DNA, the CDR3 is TGTGCCAGCAGGGTGGGGATCGGCGAGCAGTACTTC. Protein product: CASRVGIGEQYF. The genes are TRBV5-6 and TRBJ2-7; no reliable D call. Trimming took off 5 bases at V and 6 bases at J, with 12 bases between the two ends. This CDR3 is 12 amino acids long. Per the germline V gene, CDR1 is SGHDT and CDR2 is YYEEEE.

This chain joins TRBV24-1 and TRBJ2-3; 8 bases agree with TRBD2. Germline V gene sequence: CDR1 KGHDR, CDR2 SFDVKD. There are 16 residues in the CDR3. V trimming: 5 bases; J trimming: 4 bases; junction bases outside the gene matches: 10. CDR3 in amino acids: CATSGGKAGDSDTQYF. CDR3 nucleotide sequence: TGTGCCACCAGTGGGGGGAAAGCGGGAGACTCAGATACGCAGTATTTT.

This clonotype occurred many times. V is TRBV12-3 or TRBV12-4 and J is TRBJ1-3, with TRBD1 matching over 10 bases. V dropped 6 bases and J dropped 1; count of bases not matched to a gene: 9. CDR3 length: 17 amino acids. Written as DNA, the CDR3 is TGTGCCAGCAGATCCGGGACAGGGGCTACGTCTGGAAACACCATATATTTT. Translation: CASRSGTGATSGNTIYF.

This clonotype turned up a few times. V gene TRBV20-1 combines with J gene TRBJ1-1; D is unclear. This CDR3 contains 14 residues. Germline CDR1 DFQATT, CDR2 SNEGSKA (reference sequence). V lost 2 bases to trimming and J lost 1 base, with 11 bases between them. This chain's CDR3 is CSARTLRTNTEAFF. The CDR3 bases are TGCAGTGCTAGAACGTTAAGGACGAACACTGAAGCTTTCTTT.

This clonotype was counted many times. The rearrangement uses TRBV7-9 and TRBJ2-7, with D possibly being TRBD1 (6 bases). Germline lookup yields CDR1 SEHNR and CDR2 FQNEAQ (reference sequence). This CDR3 region has 15 residues. The V gene lost 7 bases and the J gene lost 0 bases, with 16 bases spanning the gap. This CDR3 is CASTLGAASSYEQYF. CDR3 coding DNA: TGTGCCAGCACCCTGGGGGCAGCGAGCTCCTACGAGCAGTACTTC.

This clonotype showed up many times. The rearrangement links TRBV7-9 to TRBJ2-1, with no clear D. The CDR3 sequence is 13 residues long. From germline, CDR1 is SEHNR and CDR2 FQNEAQ (reference sequence). V was cut by 5 bases and J by 4 bases, with 9 bases left in between. The CDR3 region has the DNA TGTGCCAGCAGCCCCCCCAGGTACAATGAGCAGTTCTTC. Translation: CASSPPRYNEQFF.

This clonotype was counted at least ten times. This chain joins TRBV20-1 and TRBJ2-7; 7 nucleotides agree with TRBD1. The CDR3 length is 14 residues. Germline loops: CDR1 DFQATT, CDR2 SNEGSKA (reference sequence). V lost 0 bases to trimming and J lost 2 bases; unmatched junction nucleotides: 4. CDR3: CSAREMGQTYEQYF. CDR3 bases: TGCAGTGCTAGAGAAATGGGACAGACCTACGAGCAGTACTTC.

This clonotype was observed many times. This chain links TRBV28 with TRBJ1-2; 8 bases are shared with TRBD1. The CDR3 has 14 amino acids. Unmatched junction bases numbered 11, after V lost 6 bases and J lost 8 bases. CDR1 is MDHEN and CDR2 is SYDVKM in the germline V gene. The DNA for the CDR3 is TGTGCCAGCAGACGACAGGGGCCCCTCGGAGGCTACACCTTC. Its protein is CASRRQGPLGGYTF.